This entry lists 5 T cell receptor beta chains sequenced from one sample in a study of T cell changes during pregnancy in multiple sclerosis. The repertoire was sequenced with immunoSEQ multiplex PCR; TCRdb's copy has only in-frame clones and lacks some. The sample has about 57,000 clones, about 92% seen once; the top ten hold 0.15% to 0.2%. The sequencing used CD4+ T cells from peripheral blood mononuclear cells, collected in the second trimester of pregnancy. The receptor source for this set is a female donor with multiple sclerosis, enrolled in a pregnancy study.

The J gene is TRBJ1-6, the V gene TRBV6-5, with D unresolved. The germline gives CDR1 MNHEY, CDR2 SVGAGI. This CDR3 region has 15 residues. Trimming pared 0 bases from V and 9 bases from J, leaving 12 bases between. DNA of the CDR3: TGTGCCAGCAGTTACTCTGCCACGCGGGGTTCACCCCTCCACTTT. This gives the protein CASSYSATRGSPLHF.

The rearrangement joins TRBV2 to TRBJ1-2; D may be TRBD1 (5 bases). The V gene's germline CDR1 is SNHLY and CDR2 FYNNEI. Trimming cost V 4 bases and J 7 bases, with 16 bases left between them. The CDR3 is made up of 14 amino acids. CDR3 DNA sequence: TGTGCCAGCAGTGTGGGCCCAGGGAATGGTGGCTACACCTTC. This gives the protein CASSVGPGNGGYTF.

The chain combines TRBV28 with TRBJ2-2; the match to TRBD2 covers 7 bases. The CDR3 totals 13 residues. Germline CDR1 is MDHEN and CDR2 is SYDVKM. The J segment lost 6 bases and the V segment lost 10 bases, leaving 8 bases of the junction unmatched. The CDR3 loop reads CATREALPGELFF. For the CDR3, the DNA is TGTGCCACTCGGGAGGCATTGCCCGGGGAGCTGTTTTTT.

V and J are TRBV5-1 and TRBJ2-3; the match to TRBD1 covers 8 bases. Germline-derived CDR1 and CDR2 are SGHRS and YFSETQ. The trim removed 4 bases at V and 0 bases at J, leaving 7 bases unmatched. The CDR3 spans 16 residues. Here the CDR3 reads CASSLDRELSTDTQYF. The CDR3 nucleotides are TGCGCCAGCAGCCTGGACAGGGAACTTAGCACAGATACGCAGTATTTT.

The chain couples TRBV7-9 to TRBJ2-7; 7 nucleotides line up with TRBD2. From germline, CDR1 is SEHNR and CDR2 FQNEAQ (reference sequence). V lost 5 bases to trimming and J lost 6 bases; unmatched junction nucleotides: 7. The CDR3 length is 13 residues. The chain's CDR3 is CASSRGLAGEQYF. For the CDR3, the DNA is TGTGCCAGCAGCCGAGGGTTAGCGGGCGAGCAGTACTTC.